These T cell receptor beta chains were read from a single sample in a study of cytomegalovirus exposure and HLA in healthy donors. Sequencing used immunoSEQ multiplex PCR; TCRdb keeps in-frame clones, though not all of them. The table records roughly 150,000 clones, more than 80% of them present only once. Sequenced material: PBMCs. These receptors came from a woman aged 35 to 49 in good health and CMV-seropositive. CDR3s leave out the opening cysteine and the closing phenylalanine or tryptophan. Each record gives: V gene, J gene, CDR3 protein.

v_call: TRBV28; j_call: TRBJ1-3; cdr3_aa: ASSPRGRGVDTIY
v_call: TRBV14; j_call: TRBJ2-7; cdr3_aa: ASSQPHSYEQY
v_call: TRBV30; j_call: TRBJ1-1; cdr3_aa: AWETENTEAF
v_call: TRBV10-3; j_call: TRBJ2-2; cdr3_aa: AIRVTGGDTGELF
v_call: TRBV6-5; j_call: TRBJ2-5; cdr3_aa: ASSYWDRGPLAQY
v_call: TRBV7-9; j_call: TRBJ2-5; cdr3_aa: ASSLVGGAETQY
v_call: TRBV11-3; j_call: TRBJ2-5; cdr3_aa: ASSFSSGGQETQY
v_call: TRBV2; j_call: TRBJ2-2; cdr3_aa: ASSDQGGGLRELF
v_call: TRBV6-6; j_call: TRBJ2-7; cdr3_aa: ASSYALGLLYEQY
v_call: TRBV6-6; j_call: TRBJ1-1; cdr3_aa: ASSYMSQMNTEAF
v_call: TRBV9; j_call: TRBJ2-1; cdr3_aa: ASSAHPLGLEINEQF
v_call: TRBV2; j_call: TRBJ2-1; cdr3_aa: ASSEDRGSYNEQF
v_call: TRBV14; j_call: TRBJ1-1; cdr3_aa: ASSQAGVGADTEAF
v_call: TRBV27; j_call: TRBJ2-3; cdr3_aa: ASSSPRLAGADTQY
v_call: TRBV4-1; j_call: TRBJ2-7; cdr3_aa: ASSQDTGGPYEQY
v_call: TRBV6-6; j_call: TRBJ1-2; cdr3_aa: ASTAGGIYGYT
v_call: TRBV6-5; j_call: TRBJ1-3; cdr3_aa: ASSYDRAGNTIY
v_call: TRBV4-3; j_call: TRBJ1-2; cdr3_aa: ASRGLRDGGYT
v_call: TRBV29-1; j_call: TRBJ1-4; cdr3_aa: SVGDEKLF
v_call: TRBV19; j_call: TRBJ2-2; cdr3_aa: ASSPDSVRGELF
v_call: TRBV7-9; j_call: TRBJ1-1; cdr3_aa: ASSLRRGTGKAF
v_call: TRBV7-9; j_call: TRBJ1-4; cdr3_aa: ASSLGLEKLF
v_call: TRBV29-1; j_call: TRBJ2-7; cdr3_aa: SVRRDSTSYEQY
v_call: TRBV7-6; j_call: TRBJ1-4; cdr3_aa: ASSLNRGRWGEKLF
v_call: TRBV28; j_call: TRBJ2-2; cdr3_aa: ASSPIGRVPGELF
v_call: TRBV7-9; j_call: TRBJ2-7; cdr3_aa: ASSLGAIPAVTYEQY
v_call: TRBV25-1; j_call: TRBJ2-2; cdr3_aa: ASRPLSPEGELF
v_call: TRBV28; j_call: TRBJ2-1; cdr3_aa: ASSLLTGEQF
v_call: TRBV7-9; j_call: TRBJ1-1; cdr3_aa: ASSLDPGRGDTEAF
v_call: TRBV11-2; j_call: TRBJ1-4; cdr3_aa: ASSPSWGVSTNEKLF
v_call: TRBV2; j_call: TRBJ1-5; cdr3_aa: ASSEVQNQPQH
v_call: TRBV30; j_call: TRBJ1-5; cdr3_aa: AWSTHRQGAQPQH
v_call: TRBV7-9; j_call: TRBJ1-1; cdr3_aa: ASSLLSTEAF
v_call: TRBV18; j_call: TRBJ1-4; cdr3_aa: ASSPGGENEKLF
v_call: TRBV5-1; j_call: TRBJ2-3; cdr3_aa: ASSMRGVDTQY
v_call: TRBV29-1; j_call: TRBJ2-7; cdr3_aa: SVEGDRVGEQY
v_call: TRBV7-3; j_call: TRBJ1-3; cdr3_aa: ASSLTGGISGNTIY
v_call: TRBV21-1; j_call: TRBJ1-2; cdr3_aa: ASSEDRKNYGYT
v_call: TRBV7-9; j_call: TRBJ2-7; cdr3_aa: ASSLEDRGNEQY
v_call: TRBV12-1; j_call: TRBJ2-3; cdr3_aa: ASSFKAGEGTQY
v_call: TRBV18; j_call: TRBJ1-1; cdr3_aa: ASSKGQFMNTEAF
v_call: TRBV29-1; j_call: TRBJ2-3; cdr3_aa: SVEGLGGGTDTQY
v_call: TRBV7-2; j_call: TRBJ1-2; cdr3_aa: ASSLGDRARYT
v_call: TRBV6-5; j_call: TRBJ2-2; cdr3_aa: ASSIETGRGELF
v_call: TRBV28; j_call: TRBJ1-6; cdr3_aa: ASSPSGPLH
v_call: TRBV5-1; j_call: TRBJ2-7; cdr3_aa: ASSLGGEDYEQY
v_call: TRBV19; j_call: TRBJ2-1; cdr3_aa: ASSIVRGQVHNEQF